These T cell receptor beta chains were read from a single sample in a study of molecular identifiers for immune sequencing clone quantification. TCRdb redid the calling of the PCR reads with MiXCR, one entry per CDR3 protein. The table lists some 650,000 distinct CDR3 sequences, 15% to 20% of them singletons. The specimen was naive CD8+ T cells from blood, with Jurkat cell RNA spiked in. The source is a human donor in good health. Some libraries in this study had Jurkat cell RNA spiked in. The CDR3 runs from the conserved cysteine through the conserved F or W. D genes are given only for firm matches. Not all rows give a size; the values are once, few, many and, for expanded clones, a class.

TRBV9,TRBJ2-2,TRBD1,many,TGTGCCAGCAGCGTAGAGGACAGGGGGAACACCGGGGAGCTGTTTTTT,CASSVEDRGNTGELFF
TRBV20-1,TRBJ2-1,TRBD2,many,TGCAGTGCTAGAATAATTGTGGCGGGAGTTTCCTACAATGAGCAGTTCTTC,CSARIIVAGVSYNEQFF
TRBV29-1,TRBJ1-2,.,many,TGCAGCGTTGACAGAAGAGCTAACTATGGCTACACCTTC,CSVDRRANYGYTF
TRBV4-1,TRBJ2-5,TRBD2,.,TGCGCCAGCAGCCCATCGGGCCTAGCGGGGGTACAAGAGACCCAGTACTTC,CASSPSGLAGVQETQYF
TRBV13,TRBJ1-1,.,.,TGTGCCAGCAGCCCCTCGCTGGAAATGGCGGCTTTCTTT,CASSPSLEMAAFF
TRBV7-9,TRBJ2-3,TRBD2,many,TGTGCCAGCAGCCCCTACCCAGCGGGAGAAGATACGCAGTATTTT,CASSPYPAGEDTQYF
TRBV6-1,TRBJ2-7,.,.,TGTGCCAGCAGTGCGGACAGTTTAAACTACGAGCAGTACTTC,CASSADSLNYEQYF
TRBV13,TRBJ1-6,TRBD1,few,TGTGCCAGCAGCTTATTCCCCGGGACAGGGTTTTCACCCCTCCACTTT,CASSLFPGTGFSPLHF
TRBV7-2,TRBJ1-4,.,many,TGTGCCAGCAGCCCCAGGACCTCAACTAATGAAAAACTGTTTTTT,CASSPRTSTNEKLFF
TRBV5-6,TRBJ2-7,.,.,TGTGCCAGCATGGGGGGAACCTACGAGCAGTACTTC,CASMGGTYEQYF
TRBV25-1,TRBJ2-2,.,many,TGTGCCAGCAGTACAACCGGGGAGCTGTTTTTT,CASSTTGELFF
TRBV12-3/TRBV12-4,TRBJ2-5,.,few,TGTGCCAGCAGTTTAGCAGGCCGTACGGAGACCCAGTACTTC,CASSLAGRTETQYF
TRBV27,TRBJ1-5,.,few,TGTGCCAGCAGACCTTACAGTAGCGATCAGCCCCAGCATTTT,CASRPYSSDQPQHF
TRBV4-3,TRBJ1-2,.,.,TGCGCCAGCAGCCAAGACAGGGACGGGGTTTGGGGCTACACCTTC,CASSQDRDGVWGYTF
TRBV27,TRBJ1-1,.,.,TGTGCCAGCAGTTTATCAATGGTCGCGAACACTGAAGCTTTCTTT,CASSLSMVANTEAFF
TRBV27,TRBJ2-5,.,once,TGTGCCAGCAGTTCACTAGGGCCCAAAGAGACCCAGCACTTC,CASSSLGPKETQHF
TRBV28,TRBJ2-7,TRBD2,many,TGTGCCAGCAGTTACAGACTAGCGGGTATGGAGGAGCAGTACTTC,CASSYRLAGMEEQYF
TRBV20-1,TRBJ1-5,.,few,TGCGGTGCTAGAGATAAGGACAGCCCCGACGTGTATAGCAATCAGCCCCAGCATTTT,CGARDKDSPDVYSNQPQHF
TRBV7-9,TRBJ2-5,.,many,TGTGCCAGCAGCTCGCGGCAGAGGGAAGAGACCCAGTACTTC,CASSSRQREETQYF
TRBV7-9,TRBJ2-5,.,.,TGTGCCAGCCAGCAGGTGGGGGGAACGGAGACCCAGTACTTC,CASQQVGGTETQYF
TRBV30,TRBJ2-7,TRBD2,few,TGTGCCTGGAAGGGACTAGCGGGGCTCGAGCAGTACTTC,CAWKGLAGLEQYF
TRBV7-6,TRBJ1-4,.,.,TGTGCCAGCAGCTTAGGGGCGGGGAGATGGGCTAATGAAAAACTGTTTTTT,CASSLGAGRWANEKLFF
TRBV6-5,TRBJ1-5,.,many,TGTGCCAGCAGTTACGGCGAAAATCAGCCCCAGCATTTT,CASSYGENQPQHF
TRBV10-3,TRBJ2-2,TRBD1,many,TGTGCCATCAGACCCGGGACAGGGGGAACCGGGGAGCTGTTTTTT,CAIRPGTGGTGELFF
TRBV19,TRBJ2-7,.,.,TGTGCCAGTAGTACGACCGGGGACTTCGAGACCTACGAGCAGTACTTC,CASSTTGDFETYEQYF
TRBV3-1,TRBJ1-3,.,.,TGTGCCAGCAGCCAAGACGGAAACTCTGGAAACACCATATATTTT,CASSQDGNSGNTIYF
TRBV3-1,TRBJ2-1,.,.,TGTGCCAGCAGCCACAGGGGAGCGGGGTACAATGAGCAGTTCTTC,CASSHRGAGYNEQFF
TRBV20-1,TRBJ2-1,.,many,TGCAGTGCTAGGGATCTGGCACCGGGGGACTACAATGAGCAGTTCTTC,CSARDLAPGDYNEQFF
TRBV10-3,TRBJ2-1,.,.,TGTGCCATCAGTGATTTACCATACAATGAGCAGTTCTTC,CAISDLPYNEQFF
TRBV7-2,TRBJ2-5,TRBD2,many,TGTGCCAGCAGCTTAGTTGGGGGACTAAAAGAGACCCAGTACTTC,CASSLVGGLKETQYF
TRBV27,TRBJ2-1,.,many,TGTGCCAGCAGCCCAGACCCATTTCCTAACGCCGGTGAGCAGTTCTTC,CASSPDPFPNAGEQFF
TRBV27,TRBJ1-1,.,many,TGTGCCAGCAGTGCTTGGGGCGATCAAAACACTGAAGCTTTCTTT,CASSAWGDQNTEAFF
TRBV28,TRBJ1-3,.,many,TGTGCCAGCAGTCCAACAGGGTCCCCGCTTGGAAACACCATATATTTT,CASSPTGSPLGNTIYF
TRBV12-3/TRBV12-4,TRBJ2-3,.,.,TGTGCCAGCGCCGGGACAACCCGTATGGATACGCAGTATTTT,CASAGTTRMDTQYF
TRBV19,TRBJ2-7,.,.,TGTGCCAGTAGTACCCGACAGCGCGCCGAGCAGTACTTC,CASSTRQRAEQYF
TRBV19,TRBJ2-7,.,many,TGTGCCAGTAGTATCGGGGCTAGGGAGCAGTACTTC,CASSIGAREQYF
TRBV19,TRBJ2-4,TRBD1,many,TGTGCCAGTAGTATGGGACAGGCTACGGACATTCAGTACTTC,CASSMGQATDIQYF
TRBV12-3/TRBV12-4,TRBJ2-5,.,many,TGTGCCAGCAGTAGAGACTCTGAAGAGACCCAGTACTTC,CASSRDSEETQYF
TRBV9,TRBJ1-5,TRBD1,many,TGTGCCAGCAGCGTAGGGACAGGAAGCAATCAGCCCCAGCATTTT,CASSVGTGSNQPQHF
TRBV7-6,TRBJ2-5,TRBD2,many,TGTGCCAGCAGCAATATTAGCGGGGGGGCCGGAGAGACCCAGTACTTC,CASSNISGGAGETQYF
TRBV25-1,TRBJ2-7,TRBD1,many,TGTGCCAGCAGTGAATTAGGGACAGGGGTGTTGAAGTTC,CASSELGTGVLKF
TRBV6-6,TRBJ2-1,.,.,TGTGCCAGCAGTTACTCGATACTGGCCAGCTCCTACAATGAGCAGTTCTTC,CASSYSILASSYNEQFF
TRBV6-1,TRBJ2-3,.,many,TGTGCCAGCAGTGATTTGTACGGGGCTGAAGATACGCAGTATTTT,CASSDLYGAEDTQYF
TRBV7-6,TRBJ2-7,.,.,TGTGCCAGCAGCTTATCGGTAGGGAAGGCCTTCGAGCAGTACTTC,CASSLSVGKAFEQYF
TRBV5-1,TRBJ2-7,.,many,TGCGCCAGCAGCTTGCCACGGGAGTACGAGCAGTACTTC,CASSLPREYEQYF
TRBV7-7,TRBJ2-3,.,many,TGTGCCAGCAGCTTATCAGCCGGGGGGCTCACAGATACGCAGTATTTT,CASSLSAGGLTDTQYF
TRBV29-1,TRBJ1-2,.,many,TGCAGCGTTGACAGGGCGAATGGCTACACCTTC,CSVDRANGYTF
TRBV24-1,TRBJ1-4,.,.,TGTGCCACCAGAGGGGCGGCCCTATATAATGAAAAACTGTTTTTT,CATRGAALYNEKLFF
TRBV7-9,TRBJ1-6,TRBD1,many,TGTGCCAGCAGCCCTTTGGGGACAGGTTCTAATTCACCCCTCCACTTT,CASSPLGTGSNSPLHF